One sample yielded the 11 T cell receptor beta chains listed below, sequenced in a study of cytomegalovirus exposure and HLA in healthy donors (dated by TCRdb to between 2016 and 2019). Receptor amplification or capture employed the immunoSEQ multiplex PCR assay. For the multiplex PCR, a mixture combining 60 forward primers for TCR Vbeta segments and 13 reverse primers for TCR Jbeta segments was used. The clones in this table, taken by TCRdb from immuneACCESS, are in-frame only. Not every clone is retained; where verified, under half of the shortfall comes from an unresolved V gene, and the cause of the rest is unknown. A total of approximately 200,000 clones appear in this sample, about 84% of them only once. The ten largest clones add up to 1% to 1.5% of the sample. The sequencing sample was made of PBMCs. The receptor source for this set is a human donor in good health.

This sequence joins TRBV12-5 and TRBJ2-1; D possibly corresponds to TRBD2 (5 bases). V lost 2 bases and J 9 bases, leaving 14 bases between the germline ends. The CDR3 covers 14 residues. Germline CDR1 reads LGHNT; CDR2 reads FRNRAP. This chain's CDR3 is CASGLREESPEQFF. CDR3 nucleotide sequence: TGTGCTAGTGGTTTGCGGGAAGAATCCCCTGAGCAGTTCTTC. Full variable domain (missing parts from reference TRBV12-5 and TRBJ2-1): DARVTQTPRHKVTEMGQEVTMRCQPILGHNTVFWYRQTMMQGLELLAYFRNRAPLDDSGMPKDRFSAEMPDATLATLKIQPSEPRDSAVYFCASGLREESPEQFFGPGTRLTVL.

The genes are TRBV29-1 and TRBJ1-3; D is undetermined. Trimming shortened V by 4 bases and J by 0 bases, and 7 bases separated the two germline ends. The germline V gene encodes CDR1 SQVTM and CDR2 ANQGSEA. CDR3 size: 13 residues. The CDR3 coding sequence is TGCAGCGTTGGGGGAGCCTCTGGAAACACCATATATTTT. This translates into CSVGGASGNTIYF.

CDR3 sequence: CASNKREGKTDTQYF. CDR3 DNA sequence: TGTGCCAGCAACAAACGGGAGGGAAAGACAGATACGCAGTATTTT. The chain has TRBV6-7 and TRBJ2-3; 8 nucleotides match TRBD2. TRBV6-7 is classed as an ORF, of uncertain function. V dropped 7 bases and J dropped 3; count of bases not matched to a gene: 9. The CDR3 covers 15 residues.

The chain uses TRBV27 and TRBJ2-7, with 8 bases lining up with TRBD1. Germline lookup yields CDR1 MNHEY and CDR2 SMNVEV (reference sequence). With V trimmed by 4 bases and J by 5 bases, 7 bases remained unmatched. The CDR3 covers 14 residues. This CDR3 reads CASSSQGALDEQYF. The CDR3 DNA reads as TGTGCCAGCAGTTCCCAGGGGGCTCTGGACGAGCAGTACTTC.

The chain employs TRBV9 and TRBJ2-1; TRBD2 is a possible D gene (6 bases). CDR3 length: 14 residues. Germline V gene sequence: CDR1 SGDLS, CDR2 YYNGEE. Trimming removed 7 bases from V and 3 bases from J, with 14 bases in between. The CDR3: CASASTGGYNEQFF. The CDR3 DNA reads TGTGCCAGCGCGAGCACCGGGGGCTACAATGAGCAGTTCTTC.

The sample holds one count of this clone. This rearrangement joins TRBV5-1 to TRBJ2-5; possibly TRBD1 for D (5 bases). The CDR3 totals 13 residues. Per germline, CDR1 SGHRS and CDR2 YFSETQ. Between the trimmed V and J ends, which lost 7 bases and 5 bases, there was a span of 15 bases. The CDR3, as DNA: TGCGCCAGCGGATCCAGGGCCCTCGAGACCCAGTACTTC. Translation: CASGSRALETQYF. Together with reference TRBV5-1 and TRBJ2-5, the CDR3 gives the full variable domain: KAGVTQTPRYLIKTRGQQVTLSCSPISGHRSVSWYQQTPGQGLQFLFEYFSETQRNKGNFPGRFSGRQFSNSRSEMNVSTLELGDSALYLCASGSRALETQYFGPGTRLLVL.

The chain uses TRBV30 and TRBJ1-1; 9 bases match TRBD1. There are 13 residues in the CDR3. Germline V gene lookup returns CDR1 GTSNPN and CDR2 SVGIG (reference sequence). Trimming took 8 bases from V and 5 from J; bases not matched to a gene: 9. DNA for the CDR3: TGTGCCCGACTAAGGACAGGGGCGACTGAAGCTTTCTTT. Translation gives CARLRTGATEAFF.

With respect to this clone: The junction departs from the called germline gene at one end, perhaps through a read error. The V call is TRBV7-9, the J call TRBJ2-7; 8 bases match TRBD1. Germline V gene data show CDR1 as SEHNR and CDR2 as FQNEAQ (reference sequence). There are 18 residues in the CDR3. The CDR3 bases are TGTTCCAGCACCGCGGCGGCAGGGGGCTCTACGGGAGCGTACGAGCAGTACTTC. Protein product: CSSTAAAGGSTGAYEQYF.

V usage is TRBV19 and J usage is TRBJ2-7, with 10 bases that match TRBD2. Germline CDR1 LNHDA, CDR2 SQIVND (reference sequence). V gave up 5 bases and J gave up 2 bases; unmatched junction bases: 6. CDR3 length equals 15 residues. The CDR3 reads CASSYPGLATYEQYF. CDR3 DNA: TGTGCCAGTAGTTACCCGGGACTAGCGACCTACGAGCAGTACTTC.

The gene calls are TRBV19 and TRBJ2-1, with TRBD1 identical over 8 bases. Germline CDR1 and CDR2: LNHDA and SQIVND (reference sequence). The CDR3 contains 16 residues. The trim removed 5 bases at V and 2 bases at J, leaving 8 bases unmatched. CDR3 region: CASSPIGQGPYNEQFF. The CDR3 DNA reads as TGTGCCAGTAGTCCAATTGGACAGGGTCCCTACAATGAGCAGTTCTTC.

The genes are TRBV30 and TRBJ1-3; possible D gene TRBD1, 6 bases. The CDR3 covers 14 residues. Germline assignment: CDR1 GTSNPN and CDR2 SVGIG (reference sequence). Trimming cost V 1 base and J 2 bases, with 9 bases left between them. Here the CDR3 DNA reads TGTGCCTGGAGTGCCGGGACACCTGGAAACACCATATATTTT. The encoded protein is CAWSAGTPGNTIYF.